The 2 T cell receptor beta chains below were found in one sample sequenced in a study of cytomegalovirus exposure and HLA in healthy donors. Researchers ran the PCR with 60 Vbeta and 13 Jbeta primers. Profiling relied on immunoSEQ multiplex PCR, and the TCRdb table lists in-frame clones only, not all of them. Found here are approximately 170,000 clones, about two thirds of them singletons; the top ten hold 4.5%. The sequencing input was PBMCs. These receptors were collected from a young woman in good health and CMV-seropositive.

The genes are TRBV19 and TRBJ1-1; 8 bases align to TRBD1. This CDR3 is 14 amino acids long. CDR1 and CDR2 from the germline V gene are LNHDA and SQIVND (reference sequence). Trimming removed 3 bases from V and 13 bases from J; junction bases left unmatched: 13. The DNA of the CDR3 is TGTGCCAGTAGTATTGAGGGCAGGGGGCGAGTTGTTTTCTTT. It encodes CASSIEGRGRVVFF.

The table lists this clone with a few counts. V gene TRBV28 combines with J gene TRBJ1-1; weak D call: TRBD1 (6 bases). The germline gives CDR1 MDHEN, CDR2 SYDVKM. The CDR3 spans 14 residues. Trimming took 2 bases from V and 3 from J, leaving 10 bases between them. The CDR3 loop is CASSLTGKDTEAFF. In nucleotides, the CDR3 is TGTGCCAGCAGTTTAACAGGGAAGGACACTGAAGCTTTCTTT.